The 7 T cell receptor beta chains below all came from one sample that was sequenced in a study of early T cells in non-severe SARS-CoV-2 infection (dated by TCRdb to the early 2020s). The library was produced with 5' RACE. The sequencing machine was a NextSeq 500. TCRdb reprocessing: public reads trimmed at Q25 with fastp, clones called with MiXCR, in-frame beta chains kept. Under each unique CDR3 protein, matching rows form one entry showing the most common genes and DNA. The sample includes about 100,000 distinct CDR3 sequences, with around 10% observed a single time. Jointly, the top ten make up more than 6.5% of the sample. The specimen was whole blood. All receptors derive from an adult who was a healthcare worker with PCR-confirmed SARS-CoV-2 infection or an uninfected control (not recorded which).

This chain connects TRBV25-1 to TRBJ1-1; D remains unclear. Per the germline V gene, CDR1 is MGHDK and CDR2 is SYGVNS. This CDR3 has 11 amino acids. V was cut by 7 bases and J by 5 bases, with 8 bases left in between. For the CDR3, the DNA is TGTGCCAGCATCTTGGGGACTGAAGCTTTCTTT. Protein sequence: CASILGTEAFF.

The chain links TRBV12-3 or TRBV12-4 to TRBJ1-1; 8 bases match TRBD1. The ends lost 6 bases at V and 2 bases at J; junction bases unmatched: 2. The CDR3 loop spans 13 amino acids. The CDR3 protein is CASRGQGNTEAFF. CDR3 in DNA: TGTGCCAGCAGAGGACAGGGAAACACTGAAGCTTTCTTT.

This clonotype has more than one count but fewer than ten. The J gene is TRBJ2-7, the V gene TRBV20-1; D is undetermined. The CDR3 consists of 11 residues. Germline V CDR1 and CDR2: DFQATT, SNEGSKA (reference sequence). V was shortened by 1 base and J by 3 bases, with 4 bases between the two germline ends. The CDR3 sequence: CSARVIYEQYF. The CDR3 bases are TGCAGTGCTAGAGTAATCTACGAGCAGTACTTC.

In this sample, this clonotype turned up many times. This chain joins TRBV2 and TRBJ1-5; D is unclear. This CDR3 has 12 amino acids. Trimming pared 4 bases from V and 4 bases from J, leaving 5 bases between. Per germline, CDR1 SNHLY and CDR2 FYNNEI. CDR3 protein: CASSGGNQPQHF. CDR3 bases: TGTGCCAGCAGTGGGGGAAATCAGCCCCAGCATTTT.

CDR3 loop: CSARDLLGQGTDTQYF. The CDR3, as DNA: TGCAGTGCTAGAGATCTCCTGGGACAGGGCACAGATACGCAGTATTTT. This chain connects TRBV20-1 to TRBJ2-3, with 8 positions matching TRBD1. CDR1 DFQATT and CDR2 SNEGSKA come from the germline V gene (reference sequence). The CDR3 covers 16 residues. V shed 0 bases and J 1 base; nucleotides not matched to a gene: 6.

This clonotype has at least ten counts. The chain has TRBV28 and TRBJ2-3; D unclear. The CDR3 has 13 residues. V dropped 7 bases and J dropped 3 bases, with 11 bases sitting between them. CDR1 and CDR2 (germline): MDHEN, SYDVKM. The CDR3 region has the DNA TGTGCCAGCACAATCCTGGGTACAGATACGCAGTATTTT. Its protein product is CASTILGTDTQYF. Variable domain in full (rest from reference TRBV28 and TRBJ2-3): DVKVTQSSRYLVKRTGEKVFLECVQDMDHENMFWYRQDPGLGLRLIYFSYDVKMKEKGDIPEGYSVSREKKERFSLILESASTNQTSMYLCASTILGTDTQYFGPGTRLTVL.

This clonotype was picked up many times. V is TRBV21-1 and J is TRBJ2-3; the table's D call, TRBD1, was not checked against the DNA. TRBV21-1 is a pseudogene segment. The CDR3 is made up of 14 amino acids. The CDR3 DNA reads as TGTGCCAGCAGCAACGGGACAGGGGGTGAGATTCAGTATTTT. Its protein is CASSNGTGGEIQYF.